The 12 T cell receptor beta chains below all came from one sample that was sequenced in a study of CD8 T cells in Susac syndrome. Reverse transcription of 0.5 to 1 ug RNA was performed with random hexamers. In TCRdb, the immunoSEQ multiplex PCR reads were re-called with MiXCR into one record per CDR3 protein. The table records about 140,000 distinct CDR3 sequences, 85% to 95% of them present only once. Sequencing was performed on CD4+ T cells from PBMCs. Receptor source: a human donor with Susac syndrome.

J is TRBJ2-7 and V is TRBV7-2, with 7 bases matching TRBD1. This CDR3 comprises 14 residues. V was clipped by 6 bases and J by 3 bases; unmatched bases: 8. Germline CDR1 is SGHTA and CDR2 is FQGNSA. The CDR3, as DNA: TGTGCCAGCAGTCAAAACAGGGGCTACTACGAGCAGTACTTC. Translation gives CASSQNRGYYEQYF.

The chain recombines TRBV7-2 with TRBJ2-7, with 7 bases fitting TRBD2. The CDR3 spans 15 residues. After removal of 5 bases from V and 3 bases from J, the junction contained 10 bases not matched to a gene. Germline values: CDR1 SGHTA, CDR2 FQGNSA. The CDR3 nucleotides are TGTGCCAGCAGCCCCCGGGGGGAGCAGCTCTACGAGCAGTACTTC. The encoded protein is CASSPRGEQLYEQYF.

The genes are TRBV25-1 and TRBJ2-2; D is unresolved. V lost 3 bases, J lost 1 base, and 6 bases lay in between. Germline values: CDR1 MGHDK, CDR2 SYGVNS. The CDR3 sequence is 14 residues long. This CDR3 reads CASSEWGNTGELFF. CDR3 nucleotide sequence: TGTGCCAGCAGTGAGTGGGGGAACACCGGGGAGCTGTTTTTT.

The chain has TRBV11-2 and TRBJ2-7, with D possibly being TRBD2 (6 bases). Trimming stripped 5 bases from V and 4 bases from J, with 9 bases between. Looked up from germline, CDR1 is SGHAT and CDR2 is FQNNGV. The CDR3 totals 12 residues. The CDR3 is CASSAGRYEQYF. The CDR3, as DNA: TGTGCCAGCAGCGCAGGGAGGTACGAGCAGTACTTC.

This chain uses TRBV14 with TRBJ2-1; 11 positions agree with TRBD2. Germline assignment: CDR1 SGHDN and CDR2 FVKESK. The CDR3 contains 15 residues. Trimming cost V 4 bases and J 8 bases; bases outside gene matches: 7. The CDR3 coding sequence is TGTGCCAGCAGCCTACTAGCGGGAGTCATAGATGAGCAGTTCTTC. Amino acid sequence: CASSLLAGVIDEQFF.

This rearrangement joins TRBV30 to TRBJ1-1; the D is unclear. From germline, CDR1 is GTSNPN and CDR2 SVGIG (reference sequence). The germline V and J ends were trimmed by 3 bases and 3 bases, with 14 bases remaining between them. The CDR3 covers 14 residues. This CDR3 reads CAWRRKSLDTEAFF. The CDR3, as DNA: TGTGCCTGGAGACGAAAATCGCTGGACACTGAAGCTTTCTTT.

This chain connects TRBV12-3 or TRBV12-4 to TRBJ2-4; D not resolved. Trimming left V 5 bases short and J 0 bases short, with 8 bases between. This CDR3 comprises 14 residues. The CDR3 reads CASSTGPAKNIQYF. The DNA for the CDR3 is TGTGCCAGCAGTACCGGGCCAGCCAAAAACATTCAGTACTTC.

This chain uses TRBV7-3 with TRBJ1-2; 7 nucleotides line up with TRBD1. The CDR3 totals 15 residues. Germline-derived CDR1 and CDR2 are SGHTA and FQGTGA. V trimming: 5 bases; J trimming: 8 bases; junction bases outside the gene matches: 14. Here the CDR3 DNA reads TGTGCCAGCAGCCCAAGTCCAGGGGGATTTCTAGGCTACACCTTC. This gives the protein CASSPSPGGFLGYTF.

The chain carries TRBV7-9 and TRBJ1-5, with unresolved D. From germline, CDR1 is SEHNR and CDR2 FQNEAQ (reference sequence). There are 15 residues in the CDR3. Trimming shortened V by 5 bases and J by 5 bases, and 16 bases separated the two germline ends. CDR3 sequence reads: CASSLMAGGDQPQHF. The CDR3 DNA sequence: TGTGCCAGCAGCCTGATGGCAGGTGGGGATCAGCCCCAGCATTTT.

The V and J genes are TRBV7-8 and TRBJ1-1; a possible D gene is TRBD1 (5 bases). Germline-derived CDR1 and CDR2 are SGHVS and FQNEAQ. V lost 5 bases and J lost 5, with 18 bases in between. CDR3 size: 15 residues. The CDR3 region is CASSQTRQTDTEAFF. The CDR3 region has the DNA TGTGCCAGCAGCCAAACGAGACAGACTGATACTGAAGCTTTCTTT.

The rearrangement joins TRBV20-1 to TRBJ1-2, with 9 bases that match TRBD1. The V gene's germline CDR1 is DFQATT and CDR2 SNEGSKA (reference sequence). This CDR3 has 14 residues. V trimming: 4 bases; J trimming: 7 bases; junction bases outside the gene matches: 10. CDR3: CSATRTGAPRGYTF. CDR3 DNA: TGCAGTGCTACTAGGACAGGGGCGCCCCGTGGCTACACCTTC.

The rearrangement uses TRBV9 and TRBJ2-1; D call uncertain. The CDR3 runs 15 residues. Germline values: CDR1 SGDLS, CDR2 YYNGEE. With 4 bases removed from V and 0 bases from J, the gap between germline ends came to 11 bases. The CDR3 reads CASSKSGPSYNEQFF. The CDR3 DNA follows: TGTGCCAGCAGCAAGAGTGGGCCCTCCTACAATGAGCAGTTCTTC.